A selection of T cell receptor beta chains follows, all from one sample in a study of radiation and T cells in renal cell carcinoma. The assay was immunoSEQ multiplex PCR, and TCRdb's table has in-frame clones only and misses some. The table has some 130,000 clones, more than 80% seen once. The specimen was blood, collected from a patient whose treatment included radiotherapy and nephrectomy. The receptors originated from a woman between 55 and 75 years old with renal cell carcinoma. Each CDR3 is given with its conserved first and last residue. The order of the fields is V gene, clone size, D gene, CDR3 length, J gene, CDR3 DNA, CDR3 protein. A D gene is named only where the DNA matches it firmly. Size is omitted from some rows. Given values are once, few, many or a class for expanded clones.

TRBV28	NA	NA	12	TRBJ1-2	TGTGCCAGCAGTTTAAGGGGGGGCGGCTACACCTTC	CASSLRGGGYTF
TRBV5-1	few	NA	15	TRBJ2-7	TGCGCCAGCAGTGTAAGTGGAGGTCACTCCTACGAGCAGTACTTC	CASSVSGGHSYEQYF
TRBV27	NA	TRBD2	17	TRBJ2-7	TGTGCCAGCAGTTCCCAGCGCCTAGCGGGAGGGGATTCCGAGCAGTACTTC	CASSSQRLAGGDSEQYF
TRBV7-2	NA	NA	15	TRBJ1-5	TGTGCCAGCAGCTTTAGAGCTACGAGCAATCAGCCCCAGCATTTT	CASSFRATSNQPQHF
TRBV19	NA	NA	13	TRBJ1-2	TGTGCCAGTAGTACCGGGAGCCTCTACGGCTACACCTTC	CASSTGSLYGYTF
TRBV6-6	NA	NA	14	TRBJ1-4	TGTGCCAGCCTTGCCGGGGCCGGTTGGGTAAAACTGTTTTTT	CASLAGAGWVKLFF
TRBV2	NA	NA	15	TRBJ2-1	TGTGCCAGCAGTTTTATCAGGACATCCTACAATGAGCAGTTCTTC	CASSFIRTSYNEQFF
TRBV2	few	TRBD1	16	TRBJ1-1	TGTGCCAGCAGTGAGAGGGGGACAGGGCGTGGCACTGAAGCTTTCTTT	CASSERGTGRGTEAFF
TRBV27	NA	NA	15	TRBJ2-2	TGTGCCAGCAGTTTCACCCCCGGGGTCTCCGGGGAGCTGTTTTTT	CASSFTPGVSGELFF
TRBV5-4	few	NA	16	TRBJ1-4	TGTGCCAGCAGCTTGGGCGGCACAGCCTCGAATGAAAAACTGTTTTTT	CASSLGGTASNEKLFF
TRBV6-5	NA	TRBD2	15	TRBJ2-7	TGTGCCAGCAGTTATAGGACTAGCGAGATTAACGAGCAGTACTTC	CASSYRTSEINEQYF
TRBV28	NA	NA	16	TRBJ2-2	TGTGCCAGCAGTTTACTAGGGGCTGAGAACACCGGGGAGCTGTTTTTT	CASSLLGAENTGELFF
TRBV27	many	TRBD1	13	TRBJ1-1	TGTGCCAGCGGACAGGGCATCAACACTGAAGCTTTCTTT	CASGQGINTEAFF
TRBV19	NA	NA	23	TRBJ1-5	TGTGCCAGTAGTATGGGGATATGGTCTCAACCGCACAGGGATCCCATAGCAAATCAGCCCCAGCATTTT	CASSMGIWSQPHRDPIANQPQHF
TRBV6-5	once	NA	14	TRBJ1-1	TGTGCCAGCAGTGAGGGTGGGGTGAACACTGAAGCTTTCTTT	CASSEGGVNTEAFF
TRBV7-9	NA	NA	12	TRBJ1-3	TGTGCCAGCAGCTTAGTTGGAAACACCATATATTTT	CASSLVGNTIYF
TRBV5-4	NA	NA	16	TRBJ1-1	TGTGCCAGCAGTAACCCTGTTACAGGGCGGAGAACTGAAGCTTTCTTT	CASSNPVTGRRTEAFF
TRBV19	NA	NA	14	TRBJ2-3	TGTGCCAGTAGTACTCAGACTAGCACAGATACGCAGTATTTT	CASSTQTSTDTQYF
TRBV27	NA	NA	18	TRBJ1-5	TGTGCCAGCACCTCTTTACACGGGGGTTGGACGGGAAATCAGCCCCAGCATTTT	CASTSLHGGWTGNQPQHF
TRBV28	NA	TRBD1	13	TRBJ1-1	TGTGCCAGCAGTTTACTCCAGGGGGCTCTAGCTTTCTTT	CASSLLQGALAFF
TRBV4-1	NA	NA	13	TRBJ1-4	TGCGCCAGCAGAATCGCTTTTAATGAAAAACTGTTTTTT	CASRIAFNEKLFF
TRBV11-2	NA	NA	14	TRBJ1-5	TGTGCCAGCAGCTTAGGGCCGAGGGGTCAGCCCCAGCATTTT	CASSLGPRGQPQHF
TRBV4-1	NA	TRBD1	16	TRBJ1-4	TGCGCCAGCAGCCAATTCGGTACAGGGGCGCAGGAAAAACTGTTTTTT	CASSQFGTGAQEKLFF
TRBV10-3	NA	NA	12	TRBJ2-7	TGTGCCATCACGGTCGGGGCGAGCGAGCAGTACTTC	CAITVGASEQYF
TRBV28	NA	NA	14	TRBJ2-1	TGTGCCAGCAGTTTTCGCCGGGACCTCAATGAGCAGTTCTTC	CASSFRRDLNEQFF
TRBV7-3	NA	NA	14	TRBJ1-1	TGTGCCAGCAGCTTGGGGGGGTTGGACACTGAAGCTTTCTTT	CASSLGGLDTEAFF
TRBV4-1	NA	NA	15	TRBJ1-2	TGCGCCAGCAGCCAATCTCCAGGGGAAAGCTATGGCTACACCTTC	CASSQSPGESYGYTF
TRBV6-1	NA	NA	15	TRBJ2-7	TGTGCCAGCAGTGAGGTACCGGGAACCCTGTTCGAGCAGTACTTC	CASSEVPGTLFEQYF
TRBV29-1	NA	NA	12	TRBJ2-5	TGCAGCGTTGAAGATGATTCGCAGACCCAGTACTTC	CSVEDDSQTQYF
TRBV18	NA	TRBD1	14	TRBJ1-2	TGTGCCAGCTCACGGGGGACAGGGCTCTATGGCTACACCTTC	CASSRGTGLYGYTF
TRBV7-6	NA	NA	18	TRBJ2-7	TGTGCCAGCAGCTTAGCACCCCTAGCGCCGACGGCGTCCTACGAGCAGTACTTC	CASSLAPLAPTASYEQYF
TRBV28	few	NA	15	TRBJ1-5	TGTGCCAGCAGTTTAACCCCACAGAGAGTTCAGCCCCAGCATTTT	CASSLTPQRVQPQHF
TRBV2	NA	NA	17	TRBJ2-1	TGTGCCAGCAGTGAACATAGGCGGCCAGGGAGCTACAATGAGCAGTTCTTC	CASSEHRRPGSYNEQFF
TRBV6-1	NA	TRBD1	13	TRBJ2-3	TGTGCCAGCCGGGACAGGGGCACAGATACGCAGTATTTT	CASRDRGTDTQYF
TRBV7-9	few	TRBD1	14	TRBJ2-7	TGTGCCAGCGGAGATGGGACAGGGTCCTACGAGCAGTACTTC	CASGDGTGSYEQYF
TRBV7-9	once	NA	11	TRBJ1-2	TGTGCCAGCAGCTACGACTATGGCTACACCTTC	CASSYDYGYTF
TRBV19	medium-sized	NA	12	TRBJ1-1	TGTGCCAGTAGAACAGGGCGAACTGAAGCTTTCTTT	CASRTGRTEAFF
TRBV19	NA	NA	15	TRBJ1-1	TGTGCCAGTAGTTCCCTGGGACACTCGAACACTGAAGCTTTCTTT	CASSSLGHSNTEAFF
TRBV11-1	NA	NA	17	TRBJ2-7	TGTGCCAGCAGCTTAGCGCGACGGGGGTCAACTCACTACGAGCAGTACTTC	CASSLARRGSTHYEQYF
TRBV2	NA	TRBD1	16	TRBJ1-5	TGTGCCAGCAGTGCCGACCGGGACAGGGGGTTTCAGCCCCAGCATTTT	CASSADRDRGFQPQHF
TRBV28	NA	NA	15	TRBJ2-7	TGTGCCAGCAACTCGGGGGCAGGACGGGTGTACGAGCAGTACTTC	CASNSGAGRVYEQYF